This TCR beta chain is from a study of blood T cells in healthy people across ages. About the research overall: About one barcoded TCR beta cDNA was captured per two T cells.

It was with a sample-barcoded 5' primer and a J-beta primer mix that a second PCR of about 6 to 12 cycles was run. Each TCR beta cDNA got a 12-nucleotide random molecular identifier. In TCRdb, the 5' RACE reads were re-called with MiXCR into one record per CDR3 protein. The sample yields under 750,000 distinct CDR3 sequences, around 48% seen once. The length of the CDR3 is 15 residues. Trimming cost V 6 bases and J 0 bases, with 18 bases left between them. Germline CDR1 is SQVTM and CDR2 is ANQGSEA. Sample: blood. The chain uses TRBV29-1 and TRBJ2-7; tentatively, D is TRBD1 (6 bases). This TCR was sampled from a man older than 75 in good health. Here the CDR3 reads CSVAITLDSSYEQYF. DNA for the CDR3: TGCAGCGTCGCTATCACCCTGGACAGCTCCTACGAGCAGTACTTC.